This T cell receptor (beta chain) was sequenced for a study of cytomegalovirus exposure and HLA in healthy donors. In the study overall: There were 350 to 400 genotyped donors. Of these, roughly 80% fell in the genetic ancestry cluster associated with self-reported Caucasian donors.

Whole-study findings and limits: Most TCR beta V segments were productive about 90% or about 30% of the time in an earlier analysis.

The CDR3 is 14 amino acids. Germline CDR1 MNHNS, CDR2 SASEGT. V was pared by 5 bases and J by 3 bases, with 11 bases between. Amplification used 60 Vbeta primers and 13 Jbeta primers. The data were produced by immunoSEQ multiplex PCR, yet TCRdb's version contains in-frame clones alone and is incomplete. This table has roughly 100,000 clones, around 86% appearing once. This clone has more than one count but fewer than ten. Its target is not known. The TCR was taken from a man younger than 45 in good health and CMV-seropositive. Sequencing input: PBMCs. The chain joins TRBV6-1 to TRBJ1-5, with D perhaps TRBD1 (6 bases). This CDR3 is CASSLTGDNQPQHF. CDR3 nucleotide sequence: TGTGCCAGCAGTCTGACAGGCGACAATCAGCCCCAGCATTTT.